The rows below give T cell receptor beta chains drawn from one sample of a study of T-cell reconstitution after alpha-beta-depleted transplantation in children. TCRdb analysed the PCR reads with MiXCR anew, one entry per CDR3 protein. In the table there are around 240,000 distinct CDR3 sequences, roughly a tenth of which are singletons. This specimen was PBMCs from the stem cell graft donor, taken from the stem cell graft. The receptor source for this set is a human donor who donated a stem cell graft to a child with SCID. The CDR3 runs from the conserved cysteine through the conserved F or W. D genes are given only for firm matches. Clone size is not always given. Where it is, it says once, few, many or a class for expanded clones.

DNA: TGTGCCAGCAGTAACCTCTGGACTAGCGGGGACTACACACAAGAGACCCAGTACTTC; CDR3: CASSNLWTSGDYTQETQYF; V: TRBV2; size: many; D: TRBD2; J: TRBJ2-5
DNA: TGCGCCAGCAGCCTTCCTCGGGGCGGCATGAACACTGAAGCTTTCTTT; CDR3: CASSLPRGGMNTEAFF; V: TRBV5-1; size: few; D: .; J: TRBJ1-1
DNA: TGTGCCAGCAGCCTCTTTGGGCTAGGGGAAAAACTGTTTTTT; CDR3: CASSLFGLGEKLFF; V: TRBV7-2; size: many; D: .; J: TRBJ1-4
DNA: TGTGCCAGCAGCCAATCGCCAAGACCCGGTCGGCATTCACCCCTCCACTTT; CDR3: CASSQSPRPGRHSPLHF; V: TRBV9; size: many; D: .; J: TRBJ1-6
DNA: TGTGCCACCAGTTATTTAGGGGTGACTGAAGCTTTCTTT; CDR3: CATSYLGVTEAFF; V: TRBV15; size: many; D: .; J: TRBJ1-1
DNA: TGCAGTGCTAGAGTCGGGACTAGCGGGGACTACAATGAGCAGTTCTTC; CDR3: CSARVGTSGDYNEQFF; V: TRBV20-1; size: few; D: TRBD2; J: TRBJ2-1
DNA: TGTGCCAGCAGCTTGGAAGGGACAGTCACTGAAGCTTTCTTT; CDR3: CASSLEGTVTEAFF; V: TRBV5-5; size: many; D: TRBD1; J: TRBJ1-1
DNA: TGCAGTGCTATCGACAGGAAGAAATACTATGGCTACACCTTC; CDR3: CSAIDRKKYYGYTF; V: TRBV20-1; size: many; D: .; J: TRBJ1-2
DNA: TGTGCCACCAGCCGTGACAGGGGCTTAAGGGATGGCTACACCTTC; CDR3: CATSRDRGLRDGYTF; V: TRBV15; size: many; D: TRBD1; J: TRBJ1-2
DNA: TGTGCCAGCAGCGCCGGACAAGTCGGCTACACCTTC; CDR3: CASSAGQVGYTF; V: TRBV5-6; size: many; D: .; J: TRBJ1-2
DNA: TGTGCCAGCAGCCGATTCAGCGGGGTTAAAGAGACCCAGTACTTC; CDR3: CASSRFSGVKETQYF; V: TRBV5-6; size: many; D: TRBD2; J: TRBJ2-5
DNA: TGCGCCAGCAGCTTCGGGGGGGCCACCTACAATGAGCAGTTCTTC; CDR3: CASSFGGATYNEQFF; V: TRBV5-1; size: many; D: TRBD2; J: TRBJ2-1
DNA: TGTGCCAGCAGCTCAAATGCGGAGTTCGGGCAGTTCTTC; CDR3: CASSSNAEFGQFF; V: TRBV7-2; size: .; D: .; J: TRBJ2-1
DNA: TGTGCCAGCAGCCCGGGACAGGACCAAGCTTTCTTT; CDR3: CASSPGQDQAFF; V: TRBV7-9; size: .; D: TRBD1; J: TRBJ1-1
DNA: TGTGCCAGCAGTCCACCAGGTGAAGATACGCAGTATTTT; CDR3: CASSPPGEDTQYF; V: TRBV7-3; size: many; D: .; J: TRBJ2-3